This T cell receptor (beta chain) was captured by sequencing in a study of shared clonotypes between healthy human individuals. Germline assignment: CDR1 LNHDA and CDR2 SQIVND (reference sequence). J gave up 8 bases and V 5 bases, and 7 bases lay outside the gene matches. This CDR3 has 14 amino acids. It was at deep level that the assay was run. Profiled with immunoSEQ multiplex PCR; TCRdb holds only in-frame clones, not every one. The data hold about 1 million clones, with around 74% observed a single time. Whole-study findings and limits: A generally larger estimated richness was seen in naive subsets than in memory subsets. Roughly 5% of naive CD4 clonotypes were shared across several donors. Inspection by rarefaction showed sorted-subset sequencing to be incomplete despite large depth.

Comment on this clone: No antigen is known for it.

The sequenced material came from memory CD4+ T cells sorted from blood. Subset here: CD45RA-negative fraction. This sequence originates from a man between 18 and 29 years old in good health. The genes are TRBV19 and TRBJ1-4, with TRBD1 matching 8 bases. The CDR3 sequence is CASSAQGVGEKLFF. CDR3 sequence (DNA): TGTGCCAGTAGTGCACAGGGGGTAGGCGAAAAACTGTTTTTT. Supplemented by reference TRBV19 and TRBJ1-4, the full variable domain reads DGGITQSPKYLFRKEGQNVTLSCEQNLNHDAMYWYRQDPGQGLRLIYYSQIVNDFQKGDIAEGYSVSREKKESFPLTVTSAQKNPTAFYLCASSAQGVGEKLFFGSGTQLSVL.